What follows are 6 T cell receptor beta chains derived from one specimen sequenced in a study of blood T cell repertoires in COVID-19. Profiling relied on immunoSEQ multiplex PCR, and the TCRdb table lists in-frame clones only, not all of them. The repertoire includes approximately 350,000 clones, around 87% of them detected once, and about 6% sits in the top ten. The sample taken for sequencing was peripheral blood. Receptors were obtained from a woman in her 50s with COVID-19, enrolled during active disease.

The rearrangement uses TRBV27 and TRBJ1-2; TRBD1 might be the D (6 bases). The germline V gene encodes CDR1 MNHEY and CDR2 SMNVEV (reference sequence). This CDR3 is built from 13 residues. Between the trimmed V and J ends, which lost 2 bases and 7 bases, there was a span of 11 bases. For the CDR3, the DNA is TGTGCCAGCAGTTTAAACACAGGGTCTGGCTACACCTTC. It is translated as CASSLNTGSGYTF.

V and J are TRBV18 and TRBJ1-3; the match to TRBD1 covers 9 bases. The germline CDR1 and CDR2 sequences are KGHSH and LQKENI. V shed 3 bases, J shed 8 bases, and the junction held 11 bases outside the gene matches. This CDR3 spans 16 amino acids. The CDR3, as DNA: TGTGCCAGCTCACCGACGACAGGGGGAATGGGTGACACCATATATTTT. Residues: CASSPTTGGMGDTIYF.

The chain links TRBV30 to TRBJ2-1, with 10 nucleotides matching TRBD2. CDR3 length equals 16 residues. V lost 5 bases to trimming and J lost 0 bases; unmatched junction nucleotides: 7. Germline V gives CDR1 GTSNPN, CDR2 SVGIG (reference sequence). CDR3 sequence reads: CAWSGTSASSYNEQFF. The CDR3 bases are TGTGCCTGGTCAGGGACTAGCGCGAGCTCCTACAATGAGCAGTTCTTC.

Written as DNA, the CDR3 is TGTGCCAGCACCCCGGACACAGCTAACTATGGCTACACCTTC. Protein: CASTPDTANYGYTF. The chain joins TRBV9 to TRBJ1-2; a possible D gene is TRBD1 (5 bases). This CDR3 region has 14 residues. V was clipped by 6 bases and J by 0 bases, with 12 bases between them. Per germline, CDR1 SGDLS and CDR2 YYNGEE.

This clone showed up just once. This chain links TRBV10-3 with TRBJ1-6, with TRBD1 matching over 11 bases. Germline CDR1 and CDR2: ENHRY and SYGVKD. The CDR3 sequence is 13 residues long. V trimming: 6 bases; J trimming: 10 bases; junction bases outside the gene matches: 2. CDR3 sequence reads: CAIRDRGQSPLHF. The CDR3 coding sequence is TGTGCCATCAGGGACAGGGGGCAATCACCCCTCCACTTT.

CDR3 in amino acids: CASTEGQGDYYGYTF. DNA of the CDR3: TGTGCCAGTACCGAGGGACAGGGGGATTACTATGGCTACACCTTC. The V gene is TRBV19, the J gene TRBJ1-2; 11 bases are shared with TRBD1. Germline-derived CDR1 and CDR2 are LNHDA and SQIVND (reference sequence). This CDR3 spans 15 amino acids. Losses at the gene ends were 7 bases for V and 3 bases for J; bases not matched to a gene: 7.